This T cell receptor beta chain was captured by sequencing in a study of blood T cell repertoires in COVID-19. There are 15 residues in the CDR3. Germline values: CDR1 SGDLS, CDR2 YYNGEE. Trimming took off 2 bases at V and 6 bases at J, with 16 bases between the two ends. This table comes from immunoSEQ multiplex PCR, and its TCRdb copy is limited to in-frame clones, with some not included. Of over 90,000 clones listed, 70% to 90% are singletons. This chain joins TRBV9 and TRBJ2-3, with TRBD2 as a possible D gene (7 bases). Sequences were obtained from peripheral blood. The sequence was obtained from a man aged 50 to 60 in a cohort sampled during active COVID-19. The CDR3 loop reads CASSVGGPSLDTQYF. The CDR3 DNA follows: TGTGCCAGCAGCGTCGGGGGGCCTTCTCTGGATACGCAGTATTTT.